In this sample, the clone carrying this TCR beta chain turned up once. TCRdb's copy holds only in-frame clones and misses some; the assay was immunoSEQ multiplex PCR. The table shows 190,000 or so clones, with 80% to 85% occurring only once. The sample originates from a study of cytomegalovirus exposure and HLA in healthy donors. The CDR3 totals 15 residues. Germline assignment: CDR1 MNHEY and CDR2 SVGAGI. Trimming removed 5 bases at V and 0 bases at J, with 11 bases between. The specimen was PBMCs. The clonotype was recovered from a woman aged 18 to 35 in good health and CMV-seropositive. The chain carries TRBV6-5 and TRBJ1-3, with D hard to call. CDR3 sequence (DNA): TGTGCCAGCAGTGGTGGAGGAAGCTCTGGAAACACCATATATTTT. It specifies CASSGGGSSGNTIYF.